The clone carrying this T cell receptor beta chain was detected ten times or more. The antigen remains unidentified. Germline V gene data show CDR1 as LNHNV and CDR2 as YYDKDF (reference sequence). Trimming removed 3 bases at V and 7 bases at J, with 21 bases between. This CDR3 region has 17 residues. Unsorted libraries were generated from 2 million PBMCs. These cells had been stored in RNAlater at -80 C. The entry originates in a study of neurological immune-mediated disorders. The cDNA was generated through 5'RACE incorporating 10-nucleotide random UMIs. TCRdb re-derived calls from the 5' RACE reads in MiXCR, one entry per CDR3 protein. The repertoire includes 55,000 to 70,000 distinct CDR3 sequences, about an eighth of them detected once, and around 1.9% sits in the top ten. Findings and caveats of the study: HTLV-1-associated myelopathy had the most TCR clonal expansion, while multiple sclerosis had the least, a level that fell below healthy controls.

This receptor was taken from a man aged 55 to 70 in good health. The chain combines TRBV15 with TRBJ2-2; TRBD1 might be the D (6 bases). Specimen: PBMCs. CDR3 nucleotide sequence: TGTGCCACCAGCAGTCCCCCCTGGGCAGGGGAAGGCGGGGAGCTGTTTTTT. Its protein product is CATSSPPWAGEGGELFF. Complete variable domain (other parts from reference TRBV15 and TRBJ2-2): DAMVIQNPRYQVTQFGKPVTLSCSQTLNHNVMYWYQQKSSQAPKLLFHYYDKDFNNEADTPDNFQSRRPNTSFCFLDIRSPGLGDTAMYLCATSSPPWAGEGGELFFGEGSRLTVL.